This paragraph covers one TCR beta chain sequence. Produced via immunoSEQ multiplex PCR; TCRdb's table is partial and in-frame only. The top ten hold about 0.64% of the sample, which has approximately 170,000 clones, about 94% seen once. The data belong to a study of control samples from healthy donors and cancer patients. CDR1 is MDHEN, CDR2 SYDVKM, per germline. The V gene end was trimmed by 2 bases and the J gene end by 2 bases; junction bases not matched to a gene: 4. The CDR3 is 15 amino acids. The receptor was derived from a woman aged 30 to 39 in good health. The chain has TRBV28 and TRBJ2-7; 9 positions agree with TRBD2. The source material was blood. CDR3 residues: CASSLRGGRAYEQYF. In DNA, the CDR3 is TGTGCCAGCAGTTTACGTGGCGGGAGGGCCTACGAGCAGTACTTC.